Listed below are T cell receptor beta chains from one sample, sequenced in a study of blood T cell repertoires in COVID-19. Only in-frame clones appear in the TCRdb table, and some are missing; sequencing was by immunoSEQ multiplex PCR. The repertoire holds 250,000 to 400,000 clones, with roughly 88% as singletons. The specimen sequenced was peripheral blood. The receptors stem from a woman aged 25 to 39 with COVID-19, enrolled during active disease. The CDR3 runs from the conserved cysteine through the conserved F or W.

CASSHTPNQPQHF,TRBJ1-5,TRBV5-6
CASSPRDTGELFF,TRBJ2-2,TRBV28
CSVDFFGSGVQETQYF,TRBJ2-5,TRBV29-1
CATSDPRQGNTEAFF,TRBJ1-1,TRBV24-1
CASSLGGQGSQETQYF,TRBJ2-5,TRBV11-3
CASTSPSGGASGANVLTF,TRBJ2-6,TRBV5-4
CASSKGIRDRVSYEQYF,TRBJ2-7,TRBV21-1
CASSVGAGQETQYF,TRBJ2-5,TRBV9
CASSIAYSNTGELFF,TRBJ2-2,TRBV19
CASSLMGREAFF,TRBJ1-1,TRBV5-4
CASSPTQQRRGGYGYTF,TRBJ1-2,TRBV18
CASSAERTGAARSGYTF,TRBJ1-2,TRBV9
CASSQGIGQYNSPLHF,TRBJ1-6,TRBV4-1
CASSWTGLNQPQHF,TRBJ1-5,TRBV3-1/TRBV3-2